These T cell receptor beta chains were read from a single sample in a study of blood T cell repertoires in COVID-19. Here immunoSEQ multiplex PCR was the method, and the copy in TCRdb shows in-frame clones only, minus some. The repertoire consists of roughly 180,000 clones, with 86% occurring once and the leading ten covering about 9.7%. The sample taken for sequencing was PBMCs or T cells enriched from blood (not recorded which). The receptors were sampled from a woman in her twenties or thirties who had recovered from COVID-19. Both conserved end residues are part of each CDR3. D genes are given only for firm matches. Expanded clones are given a class, and other clones once, few, many or no size at all.

j_call: TRBJ2-7
v_call: TRBV6-1
clone_size: -
d_call: TRBD2
cdr3_nt: TGTGCCAGCAGTGAAGCTGAACTAGCGGAGCAGTACTTC
cdr3_aa: CASSEAELAEQYF

j_call: TRBJ2-3
v_call: TRBV5-1
clone_size: -
d_call: TRBD2
cdr3_nt: TGCGCCAGCAGCTCGCCGGGACTAGCGGGAGGGACAGATACGCAGTATTTT
cdr3_aa: CASSSPGLAGGTDTQYF

j_call: TRBJ2-1
v_call: TRBV5-1
clone_size: -
d_call: TRBD1
cdr3_nt: TGCGCCAGCAGCTTGGACGGACAGGGGGCAGGGAATGAGCAGTTCTTC
cdr3_aa: CASSLDGQGAGNEQFF

j_call: TRBJ2-5
v_call: TRBV11-1
clone_size: once
d_call: TRBD1
cdr3_nt: TGTGCCAGCACGGCGACAGGGGCTTTCCAAGAGACCCAGTACTTC
cdr3_aa: CASTATGAFQETQYF

j_call: TRBJ2-1
v_call: TRBV29-1
clone_size: -
d_call: TRBD2
cdr3_nt: TGCAGCGTTGGGTCTAGCGGGATTGACAATGAGCAGTTCTTC
cdr3_aa: CSVGSSGIDNEQFF

j_call: TRBJ2-1
v_call: TRBV6-4
clone_size: -
d_call: -
cdr3_nt: TGTGCCAGCAGTGTTAGCGGAACTTACAATGAGCAGTTCTTC
cdr3_aa: CASSVSGTYNEQFF

j_call: TRBJ2-7
v_call: TRBV7-3
clone_size: many
d_call: TRBD2
cdr3_nt: TGTGCCAGCAGCTTAACTAGCGGGAGTGACGAGCAGTACTTC
cdr3_aa: CASSLTSGSDEQYF

j_call: TRBJ2-7
v_call: TRBV19
clone_size: -
d_call: -
cdr3_nt: TGTGCCAGTAGTGAACAGGGTGTCGGCTCCTACGAGCAGTACTTC
cdr3_aa: CASSEQGVGSYEQYF

j_call: TRBJ2-5
v_call: TRBV7-9
clone_size: -
d_call: TRBD1
cdr3_nt: TGTGCCAGCAGCCCCCGGGACAGGGGGGAGACCCAGTACTTC
cdr3_aa: CASSPRDRGETQYF

j_call: TRBJ2-6
v_call: TRBV24-1
clone_size: -
d_call: TRBD1
cdr3_nt: TGTGCCACCAGTGATACAGGGGGCCGCTCTGGGGCCAACGTCCTGACTTTC
cdr3_aa: CATSDTGGRSGANVLTF